This is a list of T cell receptor beta chains from one sample in a study of cytomegalovirus exposure and HLA in healthy donors. Clones were sequenced by immunoSEQ multiplex PCR, and TCRdb holds only the in-frame ones, with some missing. The sample yields more than 60,000 clones, approximately 74% seen once. The sequencing sample was made of PBMCs. These receptors were obtained from a man in his forties in good health and CMV-seropositive. CDR3s include the opening cysteine and the closing phenylalanine or tryptophan. The D gene is left open where the match is weak. Size values are once, few and many counts, or a class for expanded clones, and some rows have none.

j_gene	v_gene	d_gene	abundance	CDR3aa	CDR3nt
TRBJ1-5	TRBV4-2	.	few	CASSQRGQSNQPQHF	TGTGCCAGCAGCCAACGAGGGCAGTCCAATCAGCCCCAGCATTTT
TRBJ1-2	TRBV28	TRBD1	few	CASRGTAWGYTF	TGTGCCAGCAGAGGGACAGCGTGGGGCTACACCTTC
TRBJ1-4	TRBV10-3	.	.	CAISEGVQAEGEKLFF	TGTGCCATCAGTGAAGGGGTCCAGGCGGAAGGTGAAAAACTGTTTTTT
TRBJ2-7	TRBV6-5	.	.	CASIARGSYEQYF	TGTGCCAGCATAGCTCGGGGCTCCTACGAGCAGTACTTC
TRBJ1-6	TRBV6-5	.	once	CASSSRQGNSPLHF	TGTGCCAGCAGTTCCCGCCAGGGGAATTCACCCCTCCACTTT
TRBJ1-4	TRBV5-8	TRBD1	.	CASRGQGKREKLFF	TGTGCCAGCAGGGGACAGGGAAAACGTGAAAAACTGTTTTTT
TRBJ2-6	TRBV19	.	.	CASSIGGGGANVLTF	TGTGCCAGTAGTATAGGGGGCGGTGGGGCCAACGTCCTGACTTTC
TRBJ2-7	TRBV30	.	.	CAWSAPPTSTAYEQYF	TGTGCCTGGAGTGCTCCCCCTACTAGTACCGCCTACGAGCAGTACTTC
TRBJ2-2	TRBV7-7	TRBD2	once	CASSLSAGGGELFF	TGTGCCAGCAGCTTATCGGCGGGAGGCGGGGAGCTGTTTTTT
TRBJ2-7	TRBV4-1	.	.	CASSQEASPRPYEQYF	TGCGCCAGCAGCCAAGAAGCGTCTCCTAGACCCTACGAGCAGTACTTC
TRBJ2-3	TRBV7-6	TRBD2	.	CASSLYERDGADTQYF	TGTGCCAGCAGCTTATATGAGCGGGATGGAGCAGATACGCAGTATTTT
TRBJ2-7	TRBV19	.	.	CASSIEGQTHYEQYF	TGTGCCAGTAGTATAGAGGGCCAGACCCACTACGAGCAGTACTTC
TRBJ2-2	TRBV28	.	.	CASSSLNTGELFF	TGTGCCAGCAGTTCCCTGAACACCGGGGAGCTGTTTTTT
TRBJ1-3	TRBV18	.	.	CASSPDAGEAGNTIYF	TGTGCCAGCTCACCAGATGCGGGGGAGGCAGGAAACACCATATATTTT
TRBJ1-1	TRBV2	.	.	CASRPDKTEAFF	TGTGCCAGCAGGCCGGACAAGACTGAAGCTTTCTTT
TRBJ1-2	TRBV28	.	.	CASSDRMLSYGYTF	TGTGCCAGCAGCGACAGGATGTTATCTTATGGCTACACCTTC
TRBJ2-2	TRBV27	.	.	CASSLSRVAETNTGELFF	TGTGCCAGCAGTTTATCGAGGGTAGCGGAGACGAACACCGGGGAGCTGTTTTTT
TRBJ1-2	TRBV18	TRBD1	.	CASAGQGRGYTF	TGTGCCAGCGCTGGACAGGGACGTGGCTACACCTTC
TRBJ2-3	TRBV4-1	.	few	CASSQEPGVIDTQYF	TGCGCCAGCAGCCAAGAACCGGGAGTCATAGATACGCAGTATTTT
TRBJ2-7	TRBV5-4	.	.	CASSSQGTFGYEQYF	TGTGCCAGCAGCTCCCAAGGGACATTCGGGTACGAGCAGTACTTC
TRBJ2-7	TRBV18	TRBD1	.	CASSPLTTGFYREQYF	TGTGCCAGCTCACCACTAACGACAGGGTTTTACCGCGAGCAGTACTTC
TRBJ2-7	TRBV11-2	TRBD1	.	CASIWDRGKGEQYF	TGTGCCAGCATCTGGGACAGGGGGAAGGGCGAGCAGTACTTC
TRBJ2-7	TRBV11-2	.	.	CASSLGTYEQYF	TGTGCCAGCAGCTTAGGGACTTACGAGCAGTACTTC
TRBJ2-5	TRBV6-5	TRBD1	.	CASSYSGGTGETQYF	TGTGCCAGCAGTTACTCTGGCGGGACAGGGGAGACCCAGTACTTC
TRBJ2-4	TRBV6-5	.	once	CASSRADWGENIQYF	TGTGCCAGCAGCCGTGCGGACTGGGGGGAAAACATTCAGTACTTC
TRBJ2-5	TRBV29-1	.	.	CSIASEAQYF	TGCAGCATCGCATCTGAGGCCCAGTACTTC
TRBJ2-7	TRBV6-5	.	.	CASSSSPTSGYEQYF	TGTGCCAGCAGTTCGAGTCCCACGTCGGGATACGAGCAGTACTTC
TRBJ2-7	TRBV29-1	TRBD1	.	CSVEEGTGYEQYF	TGCAGCGTTGAAGAGGGGACAGGGTACGAGCAGTACTTC
TRBJ1-1	TRBV5-1	TRBD1	.	CASSLAGTGTEAFF	TGCGCCAGCAGCTTGGCTGGGACAGGGACTGAAGCTTTCTTT
TRBJ1-3	TRBV5-4	.	medium-sized	CASSPQVRGSGNTIYF	TGTGCCAGCAGTCCTCAAGTTCGGGGCTCTGGAAACACCATATATTTT
TRBJ2-1	TRBV30	.	few	CAWSVLVHNEQFF	TGTGCCTGGAGTGTACTGGTTCACAATGAGCAGTTCTTC
TRBJ1-2	TRBV27	TRBD1	.	CASSLYAGGWRGGYTF	TGTGCCAGCAGTTTATACGCAGGGGGCTGGCGGGGGGGCTACACCTTC
TRBJ2-3	TRBV9	.	.	CASSVGLASTDTQYF	TGTGCCAGCAGCGTAGGTTTGGCTTCCACAGATACGCAGTATTTT
TRBJ2-6	TRBV28	.	once	CASTRPHLSGANVLTF	TGTGCCAGTACTAGGCCTCACCTTTCTGGGGCCAACGTCCTGACTTTC
TRBJ2-3	TRBV27	TRBD2	.	CATYPPRLAGVGDTQYF	TGTGCCACCTACCCCCCTCGACTAGCGGGAGTCGGAGATACGCAGTATTTT
TRBJ2-7	TRBV7-2	TRBD1	.	CASRRQGTYSYEQYF	TGTGCCAGCAGGCGACAGGGGACGTATTCCTACGAGCAGTACTTC
TRBJ2-7	TRBV19	TRBD2	.	CASSPQRDYEQYF	TGTGCCAGTAGTCCCCAGCGGGACTACGAGCAGTACTTC
TRBJ1-3	TRBV28	.	.	CASSLGGEGNTIYF	TGTGCCAGCAGTTTAGGGGGCGAGGGAAACACCATATATTTT
TRBJ1-1	TRBV25-1	.	.	CASSEWRQGHMNTEAFF	TGTGCCAGCAGTGAATGGAGGCAGGGGCATATGAACACTGAAGCTTTCTTT
TRBJ1-1	TRBV6-5	.	.	CASSYRGNTEAFF	TGTGCCAGCAGTTATAGGGGGAACACTGAAGCTTTCTTT
TRBJ2-7	TRBV6-1	TRBD1	.	CASTILRDRVDEQYF	TGTGCCAGCACTATCCTCCGGGACAGGGTCGACGAGCAGTACTTC
TRBJ1-5	TRBV28	.	.	CASRREDQPQHF	TGTGCCAGCAGGAGGGAAGACCAGCCCCAGCATTTT
TRBJ1-5	TRBV2	.	.	CASRKDRTSNQPQHF	TGTGCCAGCAGAAAAGACAGAACAAGCAATCAGCCCCAGCATTTT
TRBJ2-7	TRBV7-2	TRBD2	few	CASSSSGGEGYEQYF	TGTGCCAGCAGCTCAAGCGGGGGGGAAGGCTACGAGCAGTACTTC
TRBJ1-2	TRBV28	.	.	CASSSPAGINYGYTF	TGTGCCAGCAGTTCCCCGGCCGGGATCAACTATGGCTACACCTTC
TRBJ1-1	TRBV7-2	.	.	CASSLKGGFIPEAFF	TGTGCCAGCAGCTTAAAAGGGGGATTCATACCTGAAGCTTTCTTT
TRBJ1-6	TRBV6-6	.	.	CASSLDPDLNNSPLHF	TGTGCCAGCAGTCTTGACCCTGACTTGAATAATTCACCCCTCCACTTT
TRBJ2-7	TRBV18	TRBD1	.	CASSPGTEASYEQYF	TGTGCCAGCTCACCGGGGACAGAAGCTTCCTACGAGCAGTACTTC
TRBJ1-1	TRBV2	.	.	CASSIQWGQNTEAFF	TGTGCCAGCTCGATCCAATGGGGACAGAACACTGAAGCTTTCTTT
TRBJ1-5	TRBV27	.	.	CASSFSGLPDQPQHF	TGTGCCAGCAGTTTTTCAGGACTGCCCGATCAGCCCCAGCATTTT
TRBJ2-1	TRBV5-1	TRBD2	once	CASSLRQGKLAGVGEQFF	TGCGCCAGCAGCTTAAGACAGGGAAAACTAGCGGGAGTAGGGGAGCAGTTCTTC
TRBJ2-7	TRBV9	.	.	CASSVGVGEEGEQYF	TGTGCCAGCAGCGTAGGGGTTGGGGAAGAGGGCGAGCAGTACTTC